This TCR beta chain is from a study of T cell repertoires in cytomegalovirus infection. Looking at the study overall: Evidence of both CMV infection and a matching HLA type came from public TCR beta signatures.

Germline CDR1 and CDR2: LNHNV and YYDKDF (reference sequence). V lost 1 base and J 4 bases, leaving 8 bases between the germline ends. This CDR3 has 14 residues. Remarks on this clonotype: Its antigen is undetermined.

Study-level findings and limits: The study identified carriers of CMV plus the relevant HLA from cumulative public TCR beta family frequency.

TCRdb itself ran the reads through MiXCR, one entry per CDR3 protein. Altogether more than 90,000 distinct CDR3 sequences are present, 9.5% to 13% being singletons, with the ten largest covering 31%. The chain combines TRBV15 with TRBJ2-1; D gene ambiguous. The TCR comes from a human donor in good health (CMV status not recorded). Some clones in this sample may be carry-over from other donors' samples. Material for sequencing was PBMCs, sequenced either directly or after in vitro stimulation (not recorded which). Here the CDR3 reads CATSRVARYNEQFF. CDR3 DNA sequence: TGTGCCACCAGCAGAGTAGCACGATACAATGAGCAGTTCTTC.